This entry describes one T cell receptor (beta chain). Its specific antigen is unknown. No quality values exist for individual bases; no much larger clone is one base distant. Taken with the paper, the label for time point translates to: baseline before first vaccination. Samples from vaccinated people were obtained from the UK trials COV001 and COV002, which included a single-blind randomized controlled phase 2/3 trial of AZD1222 (ChAdOx1 nCoV-19) in healthy adults. Trial participant PBMC samples were collected at day 0 and day 28 after the second dose for TCRbeta chain sequencing. The source of the sample is a study of T cell responses to AZD1222 COVID-19 vaccine (TCRdb year 2021). About the study as a whole: AZD1222 recipients whose second dose came at about 4 weeks and those whose second dose came at about 12 weeks were combined into one group, since spike-specific TCR depth and breadth did not differ between the two schedules. A total of under 250 trial participants underwent TCR sequencing, of whom roughly 210 had received two doses of AZD1222 and around 25 had received two doses of the MenACWY control vaccine. Trial participants were enrolled by age into 18-55, 56-69 and 70-plus year subgroups, with approximately 150, 28 and 58 TCR-sequenced participants respectively. The investigation overall reported the following: The vaccine-associated CD4 TCRs covered the entire spike protein, and the dominant responses fell in regions 160-218 and 743-854. Participants were mostly white British, with more females than males. The authors suggested clonal diversity may have been underestimated. Only five to seven AZD1222 recipients were SARS-CoV-2 seropositive at baseline, limiting conclusions about previously exposed vaccinees. After two AZD1222 doses, spike-specific TCR breadth and depth were significantly higher than at day 0 and than in MenACWY recipients. No day 14 peak-response samples were available, so repertoires were characterized only after the peak T cell response. In the small 56-69-year group, the increase in depth fell short of significance, most likely because of low power. Reportedly, close to half of the unique spike-specific TCRs recognized epitopes lying outside the regions that are mutated in the B.1.351 and B.1.1.7 variants.

The CDR3 regions of human TCRbeta chains were analyzed by immunosequencing. In the source study's methods: TCRs in the repertoires were matched against a reference library of SARS-CoV-2-specific TCRs that had been generated with the MIRA antigen-specificity platform. Breadth meant the fraction of unique TCRs that were SARS-CoV-2-associated, whereas depth meant the fraction of total T cells that were SARS-CoV-2-associated. Using the MIRA data, each spike-specific TCR was mapped to the spike region that the TCR reacts to and placed in a CD4 or CD8 class. Log10-transformed breadth and depth values were compared by one-way ANOVA with Sidak's multiple comparisons tests. TCRdb retrieved this table from immuneACCESS and kept in-frame rearrangements only. Not all clones are present; in checked studies, unresolved V genes account for under half, and no reason is known for the remainder. V and J calls and clone size come straight from that table; D and trimming were deduced from the DNA. The table for this sample lists roughly 75,000 clones; about four fifths of them were counted only once. The leading ten clones occupy roughly 10% of the sample.

The TCR originated in an adult in good health. The sample here was peripheral blood, taken on day 0 of AZD1222 vaccination.

The sequenced DNA is TGTGCCAGCAGCCTATCCGGGACTAGCGGAGACAATGAGCAGTTCTTC. This translates into CASSLSGTSGDNEQFF. The chain employs TRBV7-9 and TRBJ2-1; 11 bases in between match TRBD2. For this chain, trimming is 5 bases at the V end and 5 bases at the J end, and the number of junction bases without a gene match is 8. The germline V gene (reference sequence) sets CDR1 to SEHNR and CDR2 to FQNEAQ. Counted from cysteine to phenylalanine, this CDR3 has 16 amino acids. Only the CDR3 region is kept as DNA, spanning 48 bases read in frame from base 1.